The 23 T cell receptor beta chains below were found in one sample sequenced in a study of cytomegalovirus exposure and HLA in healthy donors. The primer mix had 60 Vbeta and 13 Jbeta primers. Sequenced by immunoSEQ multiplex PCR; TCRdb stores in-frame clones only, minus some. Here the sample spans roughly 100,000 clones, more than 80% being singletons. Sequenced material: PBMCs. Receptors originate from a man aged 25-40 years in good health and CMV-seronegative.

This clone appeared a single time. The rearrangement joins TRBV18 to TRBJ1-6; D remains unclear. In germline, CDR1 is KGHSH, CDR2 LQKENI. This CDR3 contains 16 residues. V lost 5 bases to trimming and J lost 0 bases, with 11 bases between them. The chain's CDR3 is CASSAIRNSYNSPLHF. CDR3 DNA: TGTGCCAGCTCAGCAATCAGAAACTCCTATAATTCACCCCTCCACTTT.

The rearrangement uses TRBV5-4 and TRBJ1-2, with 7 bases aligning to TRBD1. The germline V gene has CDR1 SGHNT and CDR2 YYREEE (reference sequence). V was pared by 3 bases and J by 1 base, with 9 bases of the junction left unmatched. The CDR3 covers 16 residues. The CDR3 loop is CASSSPGQRNNYGYTF. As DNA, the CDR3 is TGTGCCAGCAGCTCTCCGGGACAGCGAAATAACTATGGCTACACCTTC.

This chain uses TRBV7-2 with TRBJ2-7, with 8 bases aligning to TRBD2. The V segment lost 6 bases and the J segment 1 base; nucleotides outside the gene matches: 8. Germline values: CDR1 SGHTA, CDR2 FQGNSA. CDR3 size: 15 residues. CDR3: CASSRRLASSYEQYF. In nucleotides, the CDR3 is TGTGCCAGCAGTCGAAGACTAGCGTCGTCCTACGAGCAGTACTTC. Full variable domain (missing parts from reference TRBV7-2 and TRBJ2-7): GAGVSQSPSNKVTEKGKDVELRCDPISGHTALYWYRQSLGQGLEFLIYFQGNSAPDKSGLPSDRFSAERTGGSVSTLTIQRTQQEDSAVYLCASSRRLASSYEQYFGPGTRLTVT.

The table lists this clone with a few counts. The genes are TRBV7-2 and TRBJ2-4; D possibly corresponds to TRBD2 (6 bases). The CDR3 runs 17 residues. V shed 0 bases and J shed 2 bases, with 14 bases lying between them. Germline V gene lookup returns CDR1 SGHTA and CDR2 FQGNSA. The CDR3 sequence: CASSLALEGWTKNIQYF. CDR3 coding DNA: TGTGCCAGCAGCTTAGCGTTGGAGGGGTGGACCAAAAACATTCAGTACTTC. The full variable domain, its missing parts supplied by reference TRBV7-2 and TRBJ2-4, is GAGVSQSPSNKVTEKGKDVELRCDPISGHTALYWYRQSLGQGLEFLIYFQGNSAPDKSGLPSDRFSAERTGGSVSTLTIQRTQQEDSAVYLCASSLALEGWTKNIQYFGAGTRLSVL.

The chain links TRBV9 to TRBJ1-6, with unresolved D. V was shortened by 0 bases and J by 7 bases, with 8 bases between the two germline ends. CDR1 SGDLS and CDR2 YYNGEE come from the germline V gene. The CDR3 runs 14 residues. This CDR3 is CASSVVSGNSPLHF. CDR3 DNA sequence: TGTGCCAGCAGCGTAGTGAGCGGGAATTCACCCCTCCACTTT.

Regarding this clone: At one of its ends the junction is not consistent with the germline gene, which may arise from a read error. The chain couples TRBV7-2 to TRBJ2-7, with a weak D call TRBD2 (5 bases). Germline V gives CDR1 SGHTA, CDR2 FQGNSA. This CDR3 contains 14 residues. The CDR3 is CASSRGGESYERYF. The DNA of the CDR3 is TGTGCCAGCAGCCGGGGTGGGGAATCCTACGAGCGGTACTTC.

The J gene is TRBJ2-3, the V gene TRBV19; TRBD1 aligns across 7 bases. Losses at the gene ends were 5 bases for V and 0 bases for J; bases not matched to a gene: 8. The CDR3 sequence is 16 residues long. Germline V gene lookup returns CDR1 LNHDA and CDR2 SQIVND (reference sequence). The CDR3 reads CASSGDSHPSTDTQYF. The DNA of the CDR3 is TGTGCCAGTAGTGGGGACAGCCATCCTAGCACAGATACGCAGTATTTT.

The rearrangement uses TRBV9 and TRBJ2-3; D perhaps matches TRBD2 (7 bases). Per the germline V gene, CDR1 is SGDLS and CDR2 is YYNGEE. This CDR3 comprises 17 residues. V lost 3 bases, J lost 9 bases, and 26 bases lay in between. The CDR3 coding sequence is TGTGCCAGCAGCGGTGGTCAGGGGCGGGAGCGCGCGGTGACGCAGTATTTT. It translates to CASSGGQGRERAVTQYF.

CDR3 in amino acids: CASSRGTGGLLLAKNIQYF. As DNA, the CDR3 is TGTGCCAGCAGCCGGGGGACAGGGGGCCTTCTCTTAGCCAAAAACATTCAGTACTTC. This rearrangement joins TRBV14 to TRBJ2-4, with TRBD1 identical over 12 bases. The CDR3 length is 19 residues. CDR1 SGHDN and CDR2 FVKESK come from the germline V gene. After removal of 4 bases from V and 0 bases from J, the junction contained 10 bases not matched to a gene. The complete variable domain, with remaining parts taken from reference TRBV14 and TRBJ2-4, reads EAGVTQFPSHSVIEKGQTVTLRCDPISGHDNLYWYRRVMGKEIKFLLHFVKESKQDESGMPNNRFLAERTGGTYSTLKVQPAELEDSGVYFCASSRGTGGLLLAKNIQYFGAGTRLSVL.

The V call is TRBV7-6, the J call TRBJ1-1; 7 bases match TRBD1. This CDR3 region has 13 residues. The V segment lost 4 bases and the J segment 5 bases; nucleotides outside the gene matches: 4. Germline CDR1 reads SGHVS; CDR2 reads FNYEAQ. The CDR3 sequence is CASSYTGATEAFF. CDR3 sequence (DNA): TGTGCCAGCAGCTACACAGGGGCGACTGAAGCTTTCTTT.

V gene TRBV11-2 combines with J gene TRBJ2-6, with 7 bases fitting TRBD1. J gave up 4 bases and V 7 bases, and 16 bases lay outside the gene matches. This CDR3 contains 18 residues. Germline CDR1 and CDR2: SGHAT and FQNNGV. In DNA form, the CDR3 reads TGTGCCAGCATCTACATCCCCGAGGGGGCATCGGGGGCCAACGTCCTGACTTTC. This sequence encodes CASIYIPEGASGANVLTF.

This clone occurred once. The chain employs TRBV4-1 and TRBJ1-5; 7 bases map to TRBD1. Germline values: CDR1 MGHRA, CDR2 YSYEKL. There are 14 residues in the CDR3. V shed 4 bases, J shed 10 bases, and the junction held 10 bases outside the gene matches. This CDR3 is CASSPQDRSIPQHF. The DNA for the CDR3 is TGCGCCAGCAGCCCCCAGGACAGGTCAATACCCCAGCATTTT.

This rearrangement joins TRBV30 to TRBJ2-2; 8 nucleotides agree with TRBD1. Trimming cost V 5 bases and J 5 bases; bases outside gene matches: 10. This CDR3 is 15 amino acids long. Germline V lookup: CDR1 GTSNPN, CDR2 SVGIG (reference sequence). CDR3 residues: CAWGQGRVRTGELFF. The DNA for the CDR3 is TGTGCCTGGGGACAGGGTCGTGTCAGGACCGGGGAGCTGTTTTTT.

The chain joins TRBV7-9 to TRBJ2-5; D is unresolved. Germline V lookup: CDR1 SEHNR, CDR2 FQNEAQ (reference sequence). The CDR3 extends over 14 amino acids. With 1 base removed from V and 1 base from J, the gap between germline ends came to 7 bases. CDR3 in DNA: TGTGCCAGCAGCTTAGTCGTCAGCCAAGAGACCCAGTACTTC. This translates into CASSLVVSQETQYF.

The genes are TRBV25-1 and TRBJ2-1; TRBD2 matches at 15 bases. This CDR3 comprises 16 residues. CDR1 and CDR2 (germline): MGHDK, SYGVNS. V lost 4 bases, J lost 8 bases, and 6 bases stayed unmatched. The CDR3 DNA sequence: TGTGCCAGCAGTGGTTGGCGGACTAGCGGGGGGGATGAGCAGTTCTTC. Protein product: CASSGWRTSGGDEQFF.

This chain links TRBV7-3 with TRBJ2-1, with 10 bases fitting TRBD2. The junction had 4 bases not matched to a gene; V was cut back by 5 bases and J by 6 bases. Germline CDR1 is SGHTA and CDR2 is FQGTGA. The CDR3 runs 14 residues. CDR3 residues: CASSPGTSANEQFF. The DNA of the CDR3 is TGTGCCAGCAGCCCGGGGACTAGCGCCAATGAGCAGTTCTTC.

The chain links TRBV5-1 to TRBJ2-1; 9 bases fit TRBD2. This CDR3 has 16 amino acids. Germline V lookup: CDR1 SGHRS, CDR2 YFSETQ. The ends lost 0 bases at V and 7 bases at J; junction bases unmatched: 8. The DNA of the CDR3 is TGCGCCAGCAGCTTGGATTCTAGCGGGGTGGGAAATGAGCAGTTCTTC. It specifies CASSLDSSGVGNEQFF.

CDR3: CASSGREAYTGELFF. In DNA, the CDR3 is TGTGCCAGCAGCGGGCGGGAGGCCTACACCGGGGAGCTGTTTTTT. The chain is built from TRBV13 and TRBJ2-2; 8 nucleotides align to TRBD2. CDR3 size: 15 residues. Unmatched junction bases numbered 5, after V lost 5 bases and J lost 3 bases. Per germline, CDR1 PRHDT and CDR2 FYEKMQ (reference sequence).

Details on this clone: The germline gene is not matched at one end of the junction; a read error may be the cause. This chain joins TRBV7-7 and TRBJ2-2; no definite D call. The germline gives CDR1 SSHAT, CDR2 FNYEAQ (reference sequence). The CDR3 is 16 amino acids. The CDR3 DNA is TGTGCTAGCAGCTTAGGGCTGGTTACGAACACCGGGGAGCTGTTTTTT. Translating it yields CASSLGLVTNTGELFF.

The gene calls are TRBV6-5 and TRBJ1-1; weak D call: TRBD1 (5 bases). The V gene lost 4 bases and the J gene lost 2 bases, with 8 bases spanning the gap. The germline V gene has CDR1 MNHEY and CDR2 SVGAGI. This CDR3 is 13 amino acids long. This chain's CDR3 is CASSLTGNTEAFF. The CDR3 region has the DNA TGTGCCAGCAGTTTAACAGGCAACACTGAAGCTTTCTTT.

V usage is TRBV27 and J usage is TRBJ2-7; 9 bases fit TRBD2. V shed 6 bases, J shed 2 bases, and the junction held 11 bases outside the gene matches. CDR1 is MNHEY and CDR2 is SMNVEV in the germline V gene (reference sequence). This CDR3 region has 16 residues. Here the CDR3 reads CASRGGSERGAYEQYF. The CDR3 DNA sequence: TGTGCCAGCAGGGGCGGTAGCGAGCGGGGGGCCTACGAGCAGTACTTC.

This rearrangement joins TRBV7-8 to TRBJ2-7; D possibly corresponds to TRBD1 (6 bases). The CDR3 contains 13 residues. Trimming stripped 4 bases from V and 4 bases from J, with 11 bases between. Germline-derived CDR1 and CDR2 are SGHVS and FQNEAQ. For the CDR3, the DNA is TGTGCCAGCAGCTCCTCAGGGGTTTACGAGCAGTACTTC. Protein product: CASSSSGVYEQYF. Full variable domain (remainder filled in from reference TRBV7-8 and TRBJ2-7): GAGVSQSPRYKVAKRGQDVALRCDPISGHVSLFWYQQALGQGPEFLTYFQNEAQLDKSGLPSDRFFAERPEGSVSTLKIQRTQQEDSAVYLCASSSSGVYEQYFGPGTRLTVT.

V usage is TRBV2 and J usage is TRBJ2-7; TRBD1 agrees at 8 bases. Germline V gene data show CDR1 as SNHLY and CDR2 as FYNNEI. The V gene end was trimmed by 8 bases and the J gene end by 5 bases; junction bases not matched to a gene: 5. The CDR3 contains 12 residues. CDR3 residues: CASRLQGDEQYF. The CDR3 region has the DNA TGTGCCAGCCGGCTACAGGGGGACGAGCAGTACTTC.